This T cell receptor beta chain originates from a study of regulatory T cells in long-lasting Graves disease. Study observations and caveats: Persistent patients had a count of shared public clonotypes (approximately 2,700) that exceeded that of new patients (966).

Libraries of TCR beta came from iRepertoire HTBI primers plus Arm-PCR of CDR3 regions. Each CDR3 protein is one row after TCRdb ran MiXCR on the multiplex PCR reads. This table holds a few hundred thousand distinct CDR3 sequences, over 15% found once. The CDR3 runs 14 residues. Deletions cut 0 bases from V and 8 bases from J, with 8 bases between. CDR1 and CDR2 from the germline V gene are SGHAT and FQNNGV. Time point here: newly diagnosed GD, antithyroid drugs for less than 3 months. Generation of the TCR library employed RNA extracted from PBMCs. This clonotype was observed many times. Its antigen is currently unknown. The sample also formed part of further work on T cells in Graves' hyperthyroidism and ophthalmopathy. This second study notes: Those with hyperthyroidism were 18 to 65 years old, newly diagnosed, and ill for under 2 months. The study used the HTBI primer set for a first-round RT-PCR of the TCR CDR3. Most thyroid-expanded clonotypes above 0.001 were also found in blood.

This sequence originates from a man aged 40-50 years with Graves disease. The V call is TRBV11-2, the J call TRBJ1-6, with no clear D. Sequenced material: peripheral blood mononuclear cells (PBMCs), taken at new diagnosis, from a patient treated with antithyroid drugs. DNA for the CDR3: TGTGCCAGCAGCTTAGAGGGTATAGATTCACCCCTCCACTTT. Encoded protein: CASSLEGIDSPLHF.